Detailed here is one TCR beta chain. The clone's antigen remains unknown. Per-base qualities were not stored, and no clone one base away is much larger. The sample comes from a study of MAIT cells during Salmonella Paratyphi A infection (dated by TCRdb to 2016 to 2017). Concerning the study at large: Adult volunteers aged 18 to 60 ingested a single dose of 1-5x10^3 CFU of S. Paratyphi A strain NVGH308. Diagnosed volunteers received ciprofloxacin 500 mg twice daily for 14 days starting at diagnosis. What the study reported, not specific to this receptor: More expansion or contraction among the top five MAIT clonotypes was shown in diagnosed volunteers than in healthy controls (around 0.52 versus 0.13), suggesting infection-driven repertoire reshaping. From baseline to mid-infection, the space taken up by over-represented MAIT clonotypes dropped significantly (approximately 0.17 to 0.10), whereas no significant difference was seen post-infection. Although the availability of volunteer samples limited sample sizes, the sizes were judged adequate for detecting differences between groups. MAIT TRBV usage was found to be oligoclonal, with TRBV20 and TRBV6 favoured, and appeared to be unchanged by infection.

Library generation was performed with 5' RACE. Two rounds of PCR with Phusion High-Fidelity polymerase amplified TCRbeta, with sample-specific barcodes added in the primers. Template-switch cDNA synthesis with SMARTScribe reverse transcriptase and a TRBC-specific primer was used to generate TCRbeta libraries. After barcoding, samples were pooled and then prepared using the NEBNext Ultra DNA Library Prep Kit for Illumina. Sequencing of libraries was performed on an Illumina MiSeq with the MiSeq reagent kit v2, 300 cycles. The authors processed their data as follows. Reads were demultiplexed by barcode with Jemultiplexer and aligned with MiTCR using default parameters. Non-functional sequences were removed with VDJtools, and each clonotype was defined by its amino acid sequence, with frequencies calculated from the assigned sequence reads. In the clonal space homeostasis analysis, clonotypes were binned by frequency as over-represented (0.05-1), large, medium and small. Through fastp at Q25 and MiXCR, TCRdb rebuilt clones from the public reads, retaining in-frame beta chains. Duplicate CDR3 protein sequences are folded into a single record with the most common DNA and genes. The V and J calls were determined by TCRdb, not by the authors. A total of about 770 distinct CDR3 sequences appear in this sample, approximately 28% of them only once. Jointly, the top ten make up 25% to 30% of the sample.

What this sample's time point label stands for: before S. Paratyphi A challenge (baseline). MAIT cells, defined as Valpha7.2+ CD161+ T cells, were identified and sorted by flow cytometry. In over 5 volunteers who developed enteric fever after controlled oral challenge with live Salmonella Paratyphi A, circulating MAIT cell TCRbeta repertoires were profiled over time. Every diagnosed volunteer provided MAIT cell samples at pre-infection, mid-infection and post-infection timepoints. A diagnosis of enteric fever required Paratyphi A bacteremia and/or a persistent fever above 38 degrees C that lasted more than 12 hours. Challenged volunteers were diagnosed with infection sometime between day 4 and day 7 after challenge. For RNA extraction, between roughly 4,500 and 11,000 MAIT cells per sample were sorted directly into RNAqueous-Micro lysis buffer. Lymphoprep gradient centrifugation was used to isolate peripheral blood mononuclear cells from blood samples and leukocyte cones. A BD FACSAria Fusion or BD FACSAria III sorter was used for cell sorting.

Germline trimming: 4 bases from V, 7 bases from J; junction bases outside gene matches: 9. As encoded in the germline V gene (reference sequence), CDR1 is MNHEY while CDR2 is SMNVEV. The CDR3 measures 14 amino acids from cysteine to phenylalanine. Just CDR3 DNA is preserved here, 42 bases in frame from base 1. Sequenced material: MAIT cells from blood, taken at the first sampling point of the challenge study. The clonotype comes from a person between 18 and 75 years old who was deliberately infected with Salmonella Paratyphi A in a paratyphoid fever challenge study. The V and J segments used are TRBV27 and TRBJ2-7; the junction holds 8 bases that match TRBD2. The CDR3 in this case is CASSYGAGVWEQYF. The DNA reads TGTGCCAGCAGTTACGGAGCGGGAGTTTGGGAGCAGTACTTC.